The 31 T cell receptor beta chains below were found in one sample sequenced in a study of blood T cell repertoires in COVID-19 (dated by TCRdb to 2018 to 2021). Library preparation used the immunoSEQ multiplex PCR assay. In TCRdb, the immuneACCESS table is reduced to in-frame sequences with V and J assigned. These tables do not hold every clone; where another copy was compared, an unresolved V gene accounts for under half, and the others remain unexplained. The sample has more than 85,000 clones on record, 72% of them singletons. In total, the top ten clones hold around 7.3% of the sample. The specimen sequenced was peripheral blood. The receptor source for this set is a woman aged 60 to 75 with acute or convalescent COVID-19.

The chain links TRBV18 to TRBJ1-2; 10 positions agree with TRBD1. V shed 2 bases and J 4 bases; nucleotides not matched to a gene: 4. CDR1 is KGHSH and CDR2 is LQKENI in the germline V gene. This CDR3 has 15 amino acids. The CDR3 protein is CASSPSTGGAYGYTF. CDR3 coding DNA: TGTGCCAGCTCACCATCGACAGGGGGCGCCTATGGCTACACCTTC.

This clone was seen a few times. The chain uses TRBV5-1 and TRBJ2-7; 10 nucleotides match TRBD2. Germline V gene data show CDR1 as SGHRS and CDR2 as YFSETQ. After removal of 4 bases from V and 2 bases from J, the junction contained 6 bases not matched to a gene. The CDR3 length is 15 residues. CDR3 DNA: TGCGCCAGCAGCGCCCAAGCGGGGGGGCCCTACGAGCAGTACTTC. Its protein is CASSAQAGGPYEQYF.

The V gene is TRBV5-1, the J gene TRBJ1-4; 11 bases agree with TRBD1. The CDR3 totals 15 residues. From germline, CDR1 is SGHRS and CDR2 YFSETQ. V gave up 4 bases and J gave up 7 bases; unmatched junction bases: 6. CDR3 sequence reads: CASSARTGGAEKLFF. The CDR3 DNA sequence: TGCGCCAGCAGCGCCCGGACAGGGGGCGCTGAAAAACTGTTTTTT.

This chain connects TRBV24-1 to TRBJ2-7; 7 bases line up with TRBD1. The germline gives CDR1 KGHDR, CDR2 SFDVKD. This CDR3 comprises 13 residues. V lost 4 bases to trimming and J lost 9 bases; unmatched junction nucleotides: 8. CDR3 bases: TGTGCCACCAGTGACAGACAGGGCGCCGGGCAGTACTTC. Its translation is CATSDRQGAGQYF.

This clone showed up just a few times. This sequence joins TRBV28 and TRBJ1-6; D is possibly TRBD1 (6 bases). Trimming removed 6 bases at V and 10 bases at J, with 16 bases between. Germline V gives CDR1 MDHEN, CDR2 SYDVKM. CDR3 length: 14 amino acids. The CDR3 reads CASRQGQGRSPLHF. For the CDR3, the DNA is TGTGCCAGCAGGCAGGGGCAGGGCAGATCACCCCTCCACTTT.

The chain joins TRBV10-3 to TRBJ2-2; TRBD2 might be the D (6 bases). Germline loops: CDR1 ENHRY, CDR2 SYGVKD. Trimming took 8 bases from V and 0 from J, leaving 10 bases between them. CDR3 length: 14 amino acids. The CDR3 here is CAIDRGTNTGELFF. The CDR3 nucleotides read TGTGCCATCGACCGGGGGACGAACACCGGGGAGCTGTTTTTT.

The chain combines TRBV2 with TRBJ1-1, with a tentative D call TRBD1 (6 bases). CDR1 and CDR2 (germline): SNHLY, FYNNEI. V lost 5 bases to trimming and J lost 8 bases, with 12 bases between them. This CDR3 has 12 amino acids. CDR3 coding DNA: TGTGCCAGCAGTTCTGTCAGGGGCGAAGCTTTCTTT. Translating it yields CASSSVRGEAFF.

This clone was seen just once. This sequence joins TRBV28 and TRBJ1-1; the D gene is possibly TRBD1 (5 bases). V was pared by 11 bases and J by 3 bases, with 10 bases between. This CDR3 region has 11 residues. The germline V gene has CDR1 MDHEN and CDR2 SYDVKM. The DNA for the CDR3 is TGTGCCTCCGCGGGGGACACTGAAGCTTTCTTT. Protein sequence: CASAGDTEAFF.

There are a few counts of this clone. The rearrangement joins TRBV6-5 to TRBJ2-1, with D unresolved. V shed 0 bases and J shed 8 bases, with 11 bases lying between them. This CDR3 contains 14 residues. Germline-derived CDR1 and CDR2 are MNHEY and SVGAGI. This chain's CDR3 is CASSYSQASHEQFF. The DNA for the CDR3 is TGTGCCAGCAGTTACTCCCAGGCGTCCCATGAGCAGTTCTTC.

This chain connects TRBV30 to TRBJ1-3; TRBD1 is a possible D gene (5 bases). CDR1 and CDR2 (germline): GTSNPN, SVGIG (reference sequence). The CDR3 has 17 amino acids. Trimming pared 5 bases from V and 0 bases from J, leaving 20 bases between. CDR3 protein: CAWWTKGSGGSGNTIYF. For the CDR3, the DNA is TGTGCCTGGTGGACGAAAGGAAGCGGGGGCTCTGGAAACACCATATATTTT.

The CDR3 nucleotides are TGTGCCAGCAGCTTAGATCGAGGGTTTTACAATGAGCAGTTCTTC. Protein product: CASSLDRGFYNEQFF. The chain couples TRBV11-2 to TRBJ2-1; tentative D call: TRBD2 (5 bases). The CDR3 consists of 15 residues. Germline V lookup: CDR1 SGHAT, CDR2 FQNNGV. Deletions cut 0 bases from V and 4 bases from J, with 10 bases between.

This clone appeared a single time. This sequence joins TRBV2 and TRBJ1-5; TRBD1 agrees at 11 bases. CDR1 is SNHLY and CDR2 is FYNNEI in the germline V gene. There are 14 residues in the CDR3. Unmatched junction bases numbered 5, after V lost 6 bases and J lost 7 bases. CDR3 sequence (DNA): TGTGCCAGCAGCGGGACAGGGGGTAGGCAGCCCCAGCATTTT. As protein: CASSGTGGRQPQHF.

This chain connects TRBV19 to TRBJ2-1, with TRBD2 matching over 7 bases. The germline CDR1 and CDR2 sequences are LNHDA and SQIVND (reference sequence). This CDR3 region has 13 residues. J lost 9 bases, V lost 4 bases, and 6 bases had no gene match. The CDR3 loop reads CASSSFRGVEQFF. DNA of the CDR3: TGTGCCAGTAGTAGCTTCCGGGGGGTTGAGCAGTTCTTC.

This clone was recorded only once. The V and J genes are TRBV10-3 and TRBJ1-6, with D unresolved. This CDR3 has 12 amino acids. With 7 bases removed from V and 7 bases from J, the gap between germline ends came to 8 bases. CDR1 ENHRY and CDR2 SYGVKD come from the germline V gene. The CDR3 bases are TGTGCCATCAAGGGAGGGAATTCACCCCTCCACTTT. It yields the protein CAIKGGNSPLHF.

The chain couples TRBV29-1 to TRBJ1-1; 7 positions agree with TRBD1. This CDR3 contains 20 residues. Germline V lookup: CDR1 SQVTM, CDR2 ANQGSEA. J gave up 3 bases and V 6 bases, and 28 bases lay outside the gene matches. This chain's CDR3 is CSVKRWGQTFLGPGDTEAFF. The CDR3 DNA is TGCAGCGTCAAAAGGTGGGGACAGACTTTTTTAGGTCCTGGGGACACTGAAGCTTTCTTT.

The V and J genes are TRBV9 and TRBJ1-5; no definite D call. This CDR3 has 16 amino acids. CDR1 and CDR2 from the germline V gene are SGDLS and YYNGEE. V lost 0 bases, J lost 3 bases, and 13 bases lay in between. The CDR3 DNA is TGTGCCAGCAGCGTAGGATTTGAGGAGGTCAATCAGCCCCAGCATTTT. It is translated as CASSVGFEEVNQPQHF.

The chain is built from TRBV2 and TRBJ1-4; D may be TRBD1 (5 bases). Deletions cut 4 bases from V and 10 bases from J, with 7 bases between. Germline CDR1 is SNHLY and CDR2 is FYNNEI. The CDR3 length is 11 residues. The CDR3 DNA reads TGTGCCAGCAGTGGCGGGGCAAAACTGTTTTTT. It yields the protein CASSGGAKLFF. The complete variable domain, with remaining parts taken from reference TRBV2 and TRBJ1-4, reads EPEVTQTPSHQVTQMGQEVILRCVPISNHLYFYWYRQILGQKVEFLVSFYNNEISEKSEIFDDQFSVERPDGSNFTLKIRSTKLEDSAMYFCASSGGAKLFFGSGTQLSVL.

The rearrangement joins TRBV2 to TRBJ2-2; possibly TRBD1 for D (5 bases). This CDR3 has 13 residues. With 7 bases removed from V and 5 bases from J, the gap between germline ends came to 11 bases. Germline V lookup: CDR1 SNHLY, CDR2 FYNNEI. The CDR3 protein is CASKIQGTGELFF. CDR3 sequence (DNA): TGTGCCAGCAAAATCCAGGGTACCGGGGAGCTGTTTTTT.

The rearrangement links TRBV5-1 to TRBJ2-5; TRBD1 matches at 8 bases. The CDR3 runs to 14 residues. Germline loops: CDR1 SGHRS, CDR2 YFSETQ. V lost 3 bases, J lost 5 bases, and 6 bases stayed unmatched. The CDR3 nucleotides are TGCGCCAGCAGCTCCGGGACAGGAGGGGAGACCCAGTACTTC. It encodes CASSSGTGGETQYF.

The V call is TRBV15, the J call TRBJ1-2, with a tentative D call TRBD1 (5 bases). Looked up from germline, CDR1 is LNHNV and CDR2 is YYDKDF (reference sequence). The CDR3 contains 15 residues. Trimming cost V 5 bases and J 5 bases, with 18 bases left between them. The CDR3 DNA is TGTGCCACCAGCCCAGGGAGGGAAATATTGTATGGCTACACCTTC. Translated, it gives CATSPGREILYGYTF.

The V gene is TRBV7-9, the J gene TRBJ1-1; D perhaps matches TRBD1 (5 bases). This CDR3 has 15 amino acids. Germline V gives CDR1 SEHNR, CDR2 FQNEAQ (reference sequence). The V end was cut by 1 base, the J end by 4 bases, with 13 bases between. Here the CDR3 reads CASSLGGTGGTEAFF. CDR3 bases: TGTGCCAGCAGCTTAGGCGGAACGGGGGGCACTGAAGCTTTCTTT.

The rearrangement uses TRBV5-1 and TRBJ1-1; 8 bases line up with TRBD1. Germline CDR1 SGHRS, CDR2 YFSETQ. V dropped 4 bases and J dropped 8; count of bases not matched to a gene: 7. This CDR3 contains 13 residues. This CDR3 is CASSVGQGGEAFF. The DNA for the CDR3 is TGCGCCAGCAGCGTAGGACAGGGTGGAGAAGCTTTCTTT.

Here the CDR3 reads CASSLSPPGGTANTEAFF. CDR3 bases: TGTGCCAGCAGTTTAAGCCCGCCCGGGGGAACCGCGAACACTGAAGCTTTCTTT. V and J are TRBV27 and TRBJ1-1, with D maybe TRBD1 (5 bases). This CDR3 region has 18 residues. V was trimmed by 2 bases and J by 1 base, leaving 20 bases between them. Germline V gene data show CDR1 as MNHEY and CDR2 as SMNVEV (reference sequence).

The chain is built from TRBV18 and TRBJ2-5; 8 positions agree with TRBD2. The junction had 5 bases not matched to a gene; V was cut back by 3 bases and J by 5 bases. The CDR3 totals 14 residues. Per germline, CDR1 KGHSH and CDR2 LQKENI. The CDR3 nucleotides are TGTGCCAGCTCACCGGCTTCGGGGGGGGAGACCCAGTACTTC. Encoded protein: CASSPASGGETQYF.

This clone was observed a single time. The chain uses TRBV5-5 and TRBJ1-2, with unresolved D. Trimming took off 4 bases at V and 4 bases at J, with 17 bases between the two ends. CDR3 length: 15 residues. From germline, CDR1 is SGHKS and CDR2 YYEKEE (reference sequence). The CDR3 DNA reads as TGTGCCAGCAGCCCGCTGCGGAGGGAGAGCTATGGCTACACCTTC. Translated: CASSPLRRESYGYTF.

This chain connects TRBV30 to TRBJ1-2; no firm D call. The germline V and J ends were trimmed by 2 bases and 4 bases, with 8 bases remaining between them. CDR1 GTSNPN and CDR2 SVGIG come from the germline V gene (reference sequence). CDR3 size: 12 residues. The CDR3 DNA reads as TGTGCCTGGAGTTTTGCAGGCTATGGCTACACCTTC. Protein product: CAWSFAGYGYTF.

This clone was found once. The chain recombines TRBV5-1 with TRBJ1-6; D call uncertain. CDR1 and CDR2 (germline): SGHRS, YFSETQ. Trimming cost V 0 bases and J 9 bases, with 10 bases left between them. CDR3 length: 14 residues. The CDR3 loop is CASSLGQPLSPLHF. The CDR3 DNA follows: TGCGCCAGCAGCTTGGGGCAACCGCTTTCACCCCTCCACTTT.

The chain carries TRBV28 and TRBJ1-5, with D uncertain. Trimming stripped 5 bases from V and 0 bases from J, with 11 bases between. There are 15 residues in the CDR3. Germline V lookup: CDR1 MDHEN, CDR2 SYDVKM. CDR3 coding DNA: TGTGCCAGCAGTCCCTATGCCGGTAGCAATCAGCCCCAGCATTTT. This encodes CASSPYAGSNQPQHF.

V gene TRBV6-1 combines with J gene TRBJ1-1, with D possibly TRBD1 on 5 matching bases. V was pared by 2 bases and J by 11 bases, with 12 bases between. Germline values: CDR1 MNHNS, CDR2 SASEGT. The CDR3 contains 12 residues. As DNA, the CDR3 is TGTGCCAGCAGTGAATGGTCAGGGCGGGCTTTCTTT. Its translation is CASSEWSGRAFF.

The table lists this clone with many counts. The CDR3 DNA follows: TGTGCCAGCAGCTCCCGGGGGGAAGCTTTCTTT. Amino acids: CASSSRGEAFF. The V and J genes are TRBV7-9 and TRBJ1-1, with D possibly being TRBD1 (5 bases). V lost 4 bases to trimming and J lost 8 bases, with 8 bases between them. Germline values: CDR1 SEHNR, CDR2 FQNEAQ (reference sequence). This CDR3 is built from 11 residues.

The chain links TRBV5-1 to TRBJ1-1; D not resolved. V was clipped by 6 bases and J by 3 bases, with 18 bases between them. CDR1 is SGHRS and CDR2 is YFSETQ in the germline V gene. CDR3 length equals 15 residues. CDR3 bases: TGCGCCAGCATCCCATTAGGAGGGCGAGACACTGAAGCTTTCTTT. This translates into CASIPLGGRDTEAFF.